This T cell receptor (beta chain) was profiled in a study of shared clonotypes between healthy human individuals. Broader study findings: Clonotype sharing among donors was expected to depend on sequencing depth. Naive CD4 clonotype sharing across a few donors was approximately 5.2%. Clonotypes not shared had lower generation probabilities than those common to all four donors.

Remarks on this clone: The antigen is unknown.

The CDR3 is 15 amino acids. With V trimmed by 1 base and J by 1 base, 0 bases remained unmatched. Germline CDR1 and CDR2: SGHTA and FQGNSA. Deep-level assay runs were performed. Clones were sequenced by immunoSEQ multiplex PCR, and TCRdb holds only the in-frame ones, with some missing. The sample has some 580,000 clones; about 96% are singletons. The gene calls are TRBV7-2 and TRBJ2-3, with 9 bases matching TRBD2. The source of this sequence is a woman in her thirties in good health. Sequencing was performed on naive CD4+ T cells sorted from blood. Subset reported: CD45RA+ positively selected. The CDR3 loop reads CASSLVAGGTDTQYF. The CDR3, as DNA: TGTGCCAGCAGCTTAGTAGCGGGAGGCACAGATACGCAGTATTTT.